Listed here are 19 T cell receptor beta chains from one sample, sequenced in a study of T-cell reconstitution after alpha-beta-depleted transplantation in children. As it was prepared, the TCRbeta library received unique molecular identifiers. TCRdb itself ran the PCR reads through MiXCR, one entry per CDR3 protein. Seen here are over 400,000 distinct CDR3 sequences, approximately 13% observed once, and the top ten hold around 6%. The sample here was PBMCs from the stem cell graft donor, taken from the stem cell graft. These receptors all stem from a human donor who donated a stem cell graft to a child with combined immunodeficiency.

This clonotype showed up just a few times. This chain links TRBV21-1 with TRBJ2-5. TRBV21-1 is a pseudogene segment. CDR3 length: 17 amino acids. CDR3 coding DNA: TGTGCCAGCAGCAAAGTTCGGGGAACGATCGTCCGGGAGACCCAGTACTTC. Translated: CASSKVRGTIVRETQYF.

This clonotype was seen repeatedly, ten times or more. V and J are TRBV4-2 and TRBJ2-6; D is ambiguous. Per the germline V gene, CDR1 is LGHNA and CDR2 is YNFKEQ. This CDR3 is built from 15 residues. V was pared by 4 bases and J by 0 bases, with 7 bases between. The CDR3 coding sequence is TGTGCCAGCAGCCGTCAGAGCTCTGGGGCCAACGTCCTGACTTTC. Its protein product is CASSRQSSGANVLTF.

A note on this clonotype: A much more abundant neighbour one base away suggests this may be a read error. CDR3 nucleotide sequence: TGTGCCATCTGCCCCAGGGAGTCCTACGAGCAGTACTTC. Amino acids: CAICPRESYEQYF. The V and J genes are TRBV12-3 or TRBV12-4 and TRBJ2-7; D may correspond to TRBD1 or TRBD2 (5 bases each). V dropped 10 bases and J dropped 1 base, with 14 bases sitting between them. The CDR3 has 13 amino acids.

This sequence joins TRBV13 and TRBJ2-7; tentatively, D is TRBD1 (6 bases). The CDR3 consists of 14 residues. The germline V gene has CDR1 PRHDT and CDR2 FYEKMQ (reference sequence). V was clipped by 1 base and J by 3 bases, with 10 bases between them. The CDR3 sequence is CASSLEQGYYEQYF. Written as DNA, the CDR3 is TGTGCCAGCAGCTTAGAACAGGGCTACTACGAGCAGTACTTC.

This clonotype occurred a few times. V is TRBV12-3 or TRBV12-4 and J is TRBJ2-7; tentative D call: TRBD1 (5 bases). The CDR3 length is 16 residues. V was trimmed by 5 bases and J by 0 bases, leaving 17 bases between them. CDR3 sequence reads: CASSPPRRASSYEQYF. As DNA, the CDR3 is TGTGCCAGCAGTCCCCCCCGCAGGGCTAGCTCCTACGAGCAGTACTTC.

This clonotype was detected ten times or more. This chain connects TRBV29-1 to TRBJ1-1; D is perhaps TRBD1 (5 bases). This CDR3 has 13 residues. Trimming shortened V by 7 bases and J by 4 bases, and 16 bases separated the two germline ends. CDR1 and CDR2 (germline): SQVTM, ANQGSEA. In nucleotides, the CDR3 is TGCAGCGGCAGGCTGAGGGGTGGCACTGAAGCTTTCTTT. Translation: CSGRLRGGTEAFF.

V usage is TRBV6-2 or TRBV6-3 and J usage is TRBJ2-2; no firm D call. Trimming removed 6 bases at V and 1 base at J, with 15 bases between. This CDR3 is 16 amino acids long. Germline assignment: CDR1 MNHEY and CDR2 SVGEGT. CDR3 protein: CASRFSYPGNTGELFF. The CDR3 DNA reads TGTGCCAGCAGATTCTCATACCCGGGGAACACCGGGGAGCTGTTTTTT.

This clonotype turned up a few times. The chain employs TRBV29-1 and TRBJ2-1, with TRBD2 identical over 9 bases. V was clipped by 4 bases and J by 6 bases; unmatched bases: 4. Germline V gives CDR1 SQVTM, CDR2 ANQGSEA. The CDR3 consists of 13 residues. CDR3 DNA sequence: TGCAGCGTTGTGCGGGGGGGCGCCAATGAGCAGTTCTTC. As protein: CSVVRGGANEQFF.

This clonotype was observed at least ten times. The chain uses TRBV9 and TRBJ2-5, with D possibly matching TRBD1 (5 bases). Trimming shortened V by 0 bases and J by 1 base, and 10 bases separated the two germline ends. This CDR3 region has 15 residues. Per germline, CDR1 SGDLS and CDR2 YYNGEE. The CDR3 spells CASSVAAGFQETQYF. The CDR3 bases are TGTGCCAGCAGCGTAGCGGCAGGGTTCCAAGAGACCCAGTACTTC. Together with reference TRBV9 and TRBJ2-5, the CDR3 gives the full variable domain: DSGVTQTPKHLITATGQRVTLRCSPRSGDLSVYWYQQSLDQGLQFLIQYYNGEERAKGNILERFSAQQFPDLHSELNLSSLELGDSALYFCASSVAAGFQETQYFGPGTRLLVL.

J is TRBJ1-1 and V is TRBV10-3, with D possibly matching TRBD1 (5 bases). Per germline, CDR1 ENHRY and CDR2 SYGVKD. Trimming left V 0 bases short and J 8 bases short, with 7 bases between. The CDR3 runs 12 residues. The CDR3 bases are TGTGCCATCAGTGAGTCGACAGAAGAAGCTTTCTTT. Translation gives CAISESTEEAFF.

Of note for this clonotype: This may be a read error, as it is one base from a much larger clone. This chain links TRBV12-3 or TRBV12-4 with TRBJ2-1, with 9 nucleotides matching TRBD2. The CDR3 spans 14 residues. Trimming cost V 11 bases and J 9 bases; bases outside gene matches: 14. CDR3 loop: CAGIGGRAKGEQFF. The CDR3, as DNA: TGTGCCGGCATAGGCGGGAGGGCCAAGGGTGAGCAGTTCTTC.

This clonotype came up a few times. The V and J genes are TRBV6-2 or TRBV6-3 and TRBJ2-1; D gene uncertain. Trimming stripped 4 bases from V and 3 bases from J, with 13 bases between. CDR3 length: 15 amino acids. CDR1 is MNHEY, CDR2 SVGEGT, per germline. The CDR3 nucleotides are TGTGCCAGCAGTTCGAGACCGCTGCTCTACAATGAGCAGTTCTTC. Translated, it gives CASSSRPLLYNEQFF.

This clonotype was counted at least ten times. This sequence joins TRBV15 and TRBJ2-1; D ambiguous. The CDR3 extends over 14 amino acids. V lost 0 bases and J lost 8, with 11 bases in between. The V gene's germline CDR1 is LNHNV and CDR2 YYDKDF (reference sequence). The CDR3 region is CATSREGRSDEQFF. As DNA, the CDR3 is TGTGCCACCAGCAGAGAGGGTCGGAGCGATGAGCAGTTCTTC. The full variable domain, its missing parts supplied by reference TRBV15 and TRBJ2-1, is DAMVIQNPRYQVTQFGKPVTLSCSQTLNHNVMYWYQQKSSQAPKLLFHYYDKDFNNEADTPDNFQSRRPNTSFCFLDIRSPGLGDTAMYLCATSREGRSDEQFFGPGTRLTVL.

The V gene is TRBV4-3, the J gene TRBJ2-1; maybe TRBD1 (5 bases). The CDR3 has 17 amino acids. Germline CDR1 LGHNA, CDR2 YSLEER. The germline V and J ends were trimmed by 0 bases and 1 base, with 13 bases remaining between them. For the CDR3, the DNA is TGCGCCAGCAGCCAAGAAGGCGCCAGGGCGTCCTACAATGAGCAGTTCTTC. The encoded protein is CASSQEGARASYNEQFF.

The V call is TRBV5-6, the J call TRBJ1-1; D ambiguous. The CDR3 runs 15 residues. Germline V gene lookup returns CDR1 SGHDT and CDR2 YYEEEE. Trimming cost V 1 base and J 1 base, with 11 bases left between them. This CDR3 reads CASSLRTMSNTEAFF. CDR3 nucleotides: TGTGCCAGCAGCTTGAGAACGATGTCGAACACTGAAGCTTTCTTT. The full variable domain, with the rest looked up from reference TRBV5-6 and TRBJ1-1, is DAGVTQSPTHLIKTRGQQVTLRCSPKSGHDTVSWYQQALGQGPQFIFQYYEEEERQRGNFPDRFSGHQFPNYSSELNVNALLLGDSALYLCASSLRTMSNTEAFFGQGTRLTVV.

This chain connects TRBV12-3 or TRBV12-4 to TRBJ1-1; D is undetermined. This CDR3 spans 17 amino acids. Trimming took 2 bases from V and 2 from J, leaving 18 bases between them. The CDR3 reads CASSLRRTGVGNTEAFF. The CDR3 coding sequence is TGTGCCAGCAGTTTACGCCGCACCGGGGTCGGAAACACTGAAGCTTTCTTT.

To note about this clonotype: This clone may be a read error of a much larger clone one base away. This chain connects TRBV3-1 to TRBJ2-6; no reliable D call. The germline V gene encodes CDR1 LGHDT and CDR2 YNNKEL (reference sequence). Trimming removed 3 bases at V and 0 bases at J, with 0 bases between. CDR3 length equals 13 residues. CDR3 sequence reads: CASSHSGANVLTF. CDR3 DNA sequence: TGTGCCAGCAGCCACTCTGGGGCCAACGTCCTGACTTTC.

As DNA, the CDR3 is TGTGCCAGTAGTGTCCGGGACGGTAGCAATCAGCCCCAGCATTTT. Encoded protein: CASSVRDGSNQPQHF. This chain joins TRBV19 and TRBJ1-5; D might be TRBD1 (5 bases). The CDR3 length is 15 residues. Germline values: CDR1 LNHDA, CDR2 SQIVND (reference sequence). Between the trimmed V and J ends, which lost 5 bases and 0 bases, there was a span of 11 bases.

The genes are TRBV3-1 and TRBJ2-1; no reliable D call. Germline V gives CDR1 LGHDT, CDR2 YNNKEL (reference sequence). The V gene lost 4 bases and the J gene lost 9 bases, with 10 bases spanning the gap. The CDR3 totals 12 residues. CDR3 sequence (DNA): TGTGCCAGCAGCCCGCTAGGCGGTGAGCAGTTCTTC. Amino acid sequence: CASSPLGGEQFF.